The text below deals with one T cell receptor (beta chain). Its antigen is not yet known. Base qualities are missing; no much larger clone stands one base away. This sample is drawn from a study of cytomegalovirus exposure and HLA in healthy donors (dated by TCRdb to about 2017). In the study overall: In an earlier analysis of under 750 of the donors, 250 to 350 Gb of sequence data and just under 120 million unique TCR beta sequences from about 190 million T cells were reported. An early release covering roughly 640 HLA-typed donors comprised 250 to 350 gigabases of sequencing data and 85 million to 100 million unique TCR sequences. The genetic ancestry cluster associated with self-reported Caucasian donors included 80% to 90% of the 398 genotyped donors. The aim of the study was to test whether cataloging public T cell receptors could identify signatures of past pathogen exposure. The study profiled the T cell repertoires of about 720 subjects by immunosequencing and related them to cytomegalovirus serostatus. In addition to the first cohort of 666 subjects, a separate validation cohort of 100 to 150 different subjects was used. To predict cytomegalovirus infection status, the study combined high-throughput TCR immunosequencing, statistical association of individual TCRs with disease status, and machine learning. To study patterns of TCR occurrence, a later analysis re-analyzed previously published TCR beta repertoires from hundreds of donors and added high-resolution HLA genotyping. Rather than using new phenotypic data, the later analysis identified candidate immune exposures from TCR beta sequences and from how often those sequences occurred across donors. To decide whether each TCR beta V gene segment behaved as functional or pseudogenic, an earlier analysis of approximately 620 of the donors relied on high-throughput TCR beta sequencing. Donor age, sex, ethnicity and CMV serostatus were compiled alongside the repertoire data. In a later genetic analysis, genome-wide SNP genotypes for about three fifths of the 666 donors were used, and that subset was treated as a discovery cohort. Every repertoire in the discovery cohort had been generated on one and the same sequencing platform. HLA typing included class I and class II loci at four-digit resolution. Typing coverage differed by locus: A, B, C, DRB1 and DQB1 were typed in about 629-640 donors, DQA1 in 500 to 550, DPA1 in around 600, and DPB1 in around 440. Five DR-DQ haplotypes were treated as single units for association and clustering because of strong linkage in the cohort. Among around 400 genotyped donors of the cohort, an average of around 250,000 unique TCR beta nucleotide sequences was sequenced per donor, of which about 18% were non-productive.

The cohort was made up of around 720 healthy bone marrow donors. At the time of sampling, every cohort member was nominally healthy, though immune exposures that went unrecorded were likely present. The donor was CMV seronegative and was included in the group of a few hundred seronegative cohort members. Each donor provided a peripheral blood sample, and peripheral blood mononuclear cells were used for TCR beta sequencing. The Qiagen DNeasy Blood Extraction Kit was used to extract genomic DNA from the blood cell samples. The library came from the immunoSEQ multiplex PCR assay. For the multiplex PCR, a mixture combining 60 forward primers for TCR Vbeta segments and 13 reverse primers for TCR Jbeta segments was used. The CDR3 region of rearranged TCR beta genes was amplified from genomic DNA with a multiplex PCR assay. On the Illumina HiSeq System, the amplified TCR beta libraries were sequenced as 87-base-pair reads. From the authors' description of their analysis: A later analysis tallied 75 million to 85 million unique TCR beta chains across the 666 repertoires, and roughly 11 million of those chains were shared by two or more donors. Raw reads were error-corrected and collapsed into unique sequences with a nearest-neighbor algorithm that merged closely related sequences to remove PCR and sequencing errors. V, D and J gene segments were assigned by aligning CDR3 sequences to IMGT reference sequences. For a sequence to be retained, a match of at least six nucleotides to both a V gene segment and a J gene segment was required. A rearrangement was called productive if the CDR3 had no stop codons and remained in frame with V and J, and every other rearrangement was called non-productive. CDR3 was defined by IMGT convention, running from the second conserved V-encoded cysteine to the conserved J-encoded phenylalanine. The earlier analysis of roughly 590 of the donors excluded sequences that lacked an unambiguous match to a single V gene segment. In an earlier analysis of a few hundred of the donors, V segments were called functional above 56.7% productive rearrangements and were called segregating when the between-donor standard deviation exceeded 5%. To diagnose cytomegalovirus status from the catalog of TCR beta chain sequences, a statistical classification framework was built. V and J gene assignment, in a later analysis, came from comparing TCR nucleotide sequences with IMGT/GENE-DB human TR gene sequences. The TCRdist pipeline was used in a later analysis to assign CDR3 sequences and most-parsimonious VDJ recombination scenarios. In a later analysis, each TCR beta chain was defined by its CDR3 amino acid sequence together with its V-gene family, and reads without a unique V-gene family were excluded. To address suspected cross-contamination and a sequencing artifact, a later analysis removed several hundred highly shared, low-generation-probability nucleotide sequences. A later analysis calculated a clonal expansion index for each public chain from normalized within-repertoire ranks of inferred template counts. Generation probabilities in a later analysis came from a VDJ recombination model fitted to out-of-frame rearrangements, and those results were checked against IGoR. In a later analysis, hypergeometric tests were used to score TCR-TCR, TCR-HLA and TCR-CMV co-occurrence, with a repertoire-size bias correction applied to TCR pairs. In a later analysis, false discovery rates were estimated by permuting HLA or CMV assignments 20 times. In a later analysis, co-occurring TCRs were grouped using DBSCAN, and TCRdist sequence similarity was added for clustering within HLA-allele-positive subsets. Co-occurrence clustering excluded repertoires with fewer than 30,000 or more than 120,000 public chains, plus five with anomalous nucleotide sharing. TCRdb carries this immuneACCESS record with in-frame sequences only. Its versions omit some clonotypes, under half of them owing to an unresolved V gene in the studies checked, with the rest unexplained. V and J calls and clone size come straight from that table; D and trimming were deduced from the DNA. In all, the sample holds hundreds of thousands of clones, and 85% to 90% of those were seen once. The ten largest clones add up to about 2% of the sample.

V is trimmed back by 9 bases and J by 7 bases, and the junction contains 10 bases that no gene match accounts for. CDR1 and CDR2 were assigned from the germline V gene as MRHNA and SNTAGT. CDR3 length: 14 amino acids, cysteine to phenylalanine. The read is trimmed to its CDR3 DNA, 42 bases read in frame from base 1. General study outcomes and caveats: In a later genetic analysis, fewer N-insertions in productive TCRs were reported among donors in an Asian-associated ancestry cluster than the approximately 670-donor mean. A further reported finding was that TCR beta sequences accurately predicted the HLA-A and HLA-B alleles for most subjects in the first cohort. According to a later analysis, most CMV-associated TCR beta chains appeared to be HLA-restricted, and the HLA associations seemed to be driven largely by CMV exposure. Because counts were too low, about 18 rarely observed V segments, including chromosome 9 orphons, were excluded from the earlier analysis of some 540 of the donors. When HLA alleles, especially DR and DQ, strongly co-occurred, TCR associations were difficult to assign to individual alleles. Because HLA typing was unavailable for some donors at each locus, only the typed subset was used in association tests. A total of fewer than 200 TCR beta chains were listed by the study as associated with cytomegalovirus. The authors suggested that the approach could potentially be generalized to other disease states and immunological phenotypes. In vitro tests confirmed that three of the cytomegalovirus-associated TCR beta chains recognize cytomegalovirus antigens. The sequencing pipeline was judged likely to have produced a cluster of highly shared sequence variants as a technical artifact. Cytomegalovirus status was reported to be diagnosed by the classifier with high specificity and sensitivity in both the original and validation cohorts. For the cohort, immune exposure information was limited to CMV serostatus. In a later analysis, HLA-associated TCR beta chains showed more clonal expansion and lower generation probabilities than non-associated chains that were equally common. V-gene and J-gene trimming of TCR beta chains was associated with a missense DCLRE1C variant in a later genetic analysis, and the association was replicated in an independent cohort. This cohort had only TCR beta chains sequenced, and the lack of alpha or paired-chain data limited which features could be detected. A later analysis associated 15,000 to 20,000 TCR beta sequences with specific HLA alleles at a false discovery rate of 0.05. The 87-base-pair reads could not distinguish some IMGT-functional V segments, including TRBV6-2 and TRBV6-3, so those segments were excluded. A later analysis found that TCR association rates varied across HLA loci, with DRB1 alleles showing the most associated TCRs and HLA-C alleles the fewest. Across donors, most TCR sequences were observed very rarely, whereas some public TCRs were present in many individuals. Roughly uniform sequencing depth across donors was assumed in presence/absence analyses, although this assumption may not hold. An earlier analysis of roughly 570 of the donors showed that most TCR beta V segments appeared in productive rearrangements either about 90% or about 30% of the time, which broadly matched IMGT annotations. In a later analysis, several top co-occurrence clusters were reported to appear linked to parvovirus B19, influenza, CMV and Epstein-Barr virus. Linkage disequilibrium might explain the correlated functional status among segregating V segments, but an unknown experimental factor could not be ruled out.

The sequencing input was PBMCs. The chain is assembled from TRBV6-4 and TRBJ2-3, and 10 junction bases match TRBD2. The TCR sequence derives from a woman aged 18-29 years in good health and CMV-seronegative. The CDR3 reads as follows: CARYSGGRGNTQYF. The bases read TGTGCCAGATATAGCGGGGGGCGCGGGAATACGCAGTATTTT.